Listed below are T cell receptor beta chains from one sample, sequenced in a study of T cell repertoires in cytomegalovirus infection. TCRdb ran MiXCR on the reads and lists one entry per CDR3 protein. Of hundreds of thousands of distinct CDR3 sequences in the sample, 30% to 40% were seen once. These receptors have no identified antigens. Material: cultured PBMCs, obtained from culture after CMV antigen stimulation. The receptors were sampled from a human donor in good health (CMV status not recorded). Some clones in this sample may be carry-over from other donors' samples. The CDR3 runs from the conserved cysteine through the conserved F or W. D genes are given only for firm matches. Size values are once, few and many counts, or a class for expanded clones, and some rows have none.

V gene,J gene,clone size,CDR3 length,D gene,CDR3 DNA,CDR3 protein
TRBV6-1,TRBJ2-5,-,15,TRBD2,TGTGCCAGCAGTGCCCGAAGACTAGCCGCCGAGACCCAGTACTTC,CASSARRLAAETQYF
TRBV12-5,TRBJ1-1,few,16,TRBD1,TGTGCTAGTGGCCGACACCTCGGGACAGCGAACACTGAAGCTTTCTTT,CASGRHLGTANTEAFF
TRBV6-2/TRBV6-3,TRBJ2-3,few,14,TRBD2,TGTGCCAGCAGTAGGCAAGCGGGAGGGGCTACGCAGTATTTT,CASSRQAGGATQYF
TRBV7-2,TRBJ2-7,many,14,-,TGTGCCAGCAGCCCCCGACAGATTCCCGGAGAGCAGTACTTC,CASSPRQIPGEQYF
TRBV12-3/TRBV12-4,TRBJ2-2,few,19,TRBD2,TGTGCCAGCAGTTCCACAGGGTGGTTGACTAGCGCGAACACCGGGGAGCTGTTTTTT,CASSSTGWLTSANTGELFF
TRBV6-5,TRBJ1-1,-,14,-,TGTGCCAGCAGTTCGCGAAGCGAGAACACTGAAGCTTTCTTT,CASSSRSENTEAFF
TRBV19,TRBJ1-5,-,14,-,TGTGCCAGTAGTCCCTCCGGGACCCATCAGCCCCAGCATTTT,CASSPSGTHQPQHF
TRBV12-5,TRBJ2-2,-,16,TRBD2,TGTGCTAGTGGTTTGTGGGGGGGAGCGGGGACCGGGGAGCTGTTTTTT,CASGLWGGAGTGELFF
TRBV7-9,TRBJ1-1,few,13,-,TGTGCCAGCAGCTTAGCGCAAAGGGACGAAGCTTTCTTT,CASSLAQRDEAFF
TRBV7-2,TRBJ2-5,many,14,TRBD1,TGTGCCAGCAGCTTGGACAGGGGGCACGAGACCCAGTACTTC,CASSLDRGHETQYF
TRBV6-1,TRBJ1-1,-,14,TRBD1,TGTGCCAGCTTACCTTCTACAGGGGCCACTGAAGCTTTCTTT,CASLPSTGATEAFF
TRBV19,TRBJ2-2,-,13,-,TGTGCCAGTAGTACCGGATTTCCCGGGGAGCTGTTTTTT,CASSTGFPGELFF
TRBV9,TRBJ2-1,few,14,-,TGTGCCAGCTCCCAGTCCGGGAATGGTAATGAGCAGTTCTTC,CASSQSGNGNEQFF
TRBV10-1,TRBJ1-5,-,14,-,TGCGCCAGGCTAAGACGGCCCAGCAATCAGCCCCAGCATTTT,CARLRRPSNQPQHF
TRBV7-2,TRBJ2-7,many,15,-,TGTGCCAGCAGCTTAGTGGTGGGGAGCTCCTACGAGCAGTACTTC,CASSLVVGSSYEQYF
TRBV4-1,TRBJ2-1,-,15,-,TGCGCCAGCAGACCCCACAGCGCCGAATCCGATGAGCAGTTCTTC,CASRPHSAESDEQFF
TRBV10-3,TRBJ2-1,many,14,TRBD2,TGTGCCGTCCAGCGGGACGCGTCCTACAATGAGCAGTTCTTC,CAVQRDASYNEQFF
TRBV2,TRBJ2-5,-,14,TRBD1,TGTGCCAGCACCCTTACAGGGGGCGGGGAGACCCAGTACTTC,CASTLTGGGETQYF
TRBV11-1,TRBJ2-2,-,15,-,TGTGCCAGCAGCCCCCAAAACTTAAACACCGGGGAGCTGTTTTTT,CASSPQNLNTGELFF
TRBV12-3/TRBV12-4,TRBJ1-5,-,15,TRBD1,TGTGCCAGCAGTCCCGACCGGGACAGAGGCCGGCCCCAGCATTTT,CASSPDRDRGRPQHF
TRBV15,TRBJ2-5,-,14,-,TGTGCCACCAGCAGAGGAGCGGGTTGGGAGACCCAGTACTTC,CATSRGAGWETQYF
TRBV7-2,TRBJ1-2,-,16,TRBD1,TGTGCCAGCAGCCCTAAGTCCCGGGACAGTAACTATGGCTACACCTTC,CASSPKSRDSNYGYTF
TRBV7-2,TRBJ2-3,-,18,TRBD2,TGTGCCAGCAGCTTTTTGTCTAGCGGGAGTATGGGGACAGATACGCAGTATTTT,CASSFLSSGSMGTDTQYF
TRBV27,TRBJ2-7,-,18,-,TGTGCCAGCAGTTTCCGCGGACCAACTCAGGGGTACTCCTACGAGCAGTACTTC,CASSFRGPTQGYSYEQYF
TRBV6-5,TRBJ2-7,-,15,TRBD1,TGTGCCAGCAGTCCCGGGACAGGGGGCTTCTACGAGCAGTACTTC,CASSPGTGGFYEQYF
TRBV12-3/TRBV12-4,TRBJ2-1,-,15,TRBD2,TGTGCCAGCCACCAAGGTAGCGGGAGGACGAATGAGCAGTTCTTC,CASHQGSGRTNEQFF
TRBV4-2,TRBJ1-1,-,15,-,TGTGCCAGCAGCTCCGAGGGATGGGGGGACACTGAAGCTTTCTTT,CASSSEGWGDTEAFF
TRBV5-5,TRBJ2-1,once,16,-,TGTGCCAGCAGCTTGGATCGAGCAATGCGACCCAATGAGCAGTTCTTC,CASSLDRAMRPNEQFF
TRBV5-1,TRBJ1-6,-,15,-,TGCGCCAGCAGCTTGATTGGGGGAGTAGGATCACCCCTCCACTTT,CASSLIGGVGSPLHF
TRBV7-2,TRBJ1-3,many,14,-,TGTGCCAGCAGCTTAGCCCACTCTGGAAACACCATATATTTT,CASSLAHSGNTIYF
TRBV28,TRBJ1-1,few,12,-,TGTGCCAGCATGCCCAGGCGGTCTGAAGCTTTCTTT,CASMPRRSEAFF
TRBV11-2,TRBJ2-5,few,12,-,TGTGCCAGCAGCTTCAGGGACAAGACCCAGTACTTC,CASSFRDKTQYF
TRBV7-2,TRBJ2-3,few,11,-,TGTGCCAGCAGCTTAATGGGCCCGCAGTATTTT,CASSLMGPQYF
TRBV7-2,TRBJ2-2,many,16,-,TGTGCCAGCAGCTTAGTGACGGCTACGAACACCGGGGAGCTGTTTTTT,CASSLVTATNTGELFF
TRBV7-9,TRBJ1-2,few,18,TRBD1,TGTGCCAGCAGCTTAGGGCCCCTCGGGACAGCGACTAACTATGGCTACACCTTC,CASSLGPLGTATNYGYTF
TRBV20-1,TRBJ2-3,-,17,TRBD2,TGCAGTGCTAGAGATCTAGAGGAGCGGGGGGTTCGGGATACGCAGTATTTT,CSARDLEERGVRDTQYF
TRBV5-1,TRBJ2-2,-,14,-,TGCGCCAGCAGCTTGGTAGCTGGCGTCGGGGAGCTGTTTTTT,CASSLVAGVGELFF
TRBV7-2,TRBJ2-5,many,16,TRBD2,TGTGCCAGCAGCGTACTAGCGGGGGGCGTTTCTGGGACCCAGTACTTC,CASSVLAGGVSGTQYF
TRBV7-2,TRBJ2-2,many,14,-,TGTGCCAGCAGCTTAGTTCAGAACACCGGGGAGCTGTTTTTT,CASSLVQNTGELFF
TRBV12-3/TRBV12-4,TRBJ2-1,-,13,TRBD1,TGTGCCAGCAGAACCGGGACAGCAAATGAGCAGTTCTTC,CASRTGTANEQFF
TRBV30,TRBJ1-1,-,12,-,TGTGCCTGGGCACAGGAGAACACTGAAGCTTTCTTT,CAWAQENTEAFF
TRBV19,TRBJ1-4,-,13,-,TGTGCCACCCGGACAACAACTAATGAAAAACTGTTTTTT,CATRTTTNEKLFF
TRBV11-2,TRBJ2-7,few,14,-,TGTGCCAGCAGCCCCTACGACAGGCCATACGAGCAGTACTTC,CASSPYDRPYEQYF
TRBV7-6,TRBJ1-2,-,14,TRBD1,TGTGCCAGCAGCTCCACCGGGACAGACTATGGCTACACCTTC,CASSSTGTDYGYTF
TRBV2,TRBJ2-1,-,15,TRBD2,TGTGCCAGCAGCTCAGCGGGGGCCCACTCTGACGAGCAGTTCTTC,CASSSAGAHSDEQFF
TRBV5-6,TRBJ1-3,few,16,-,TGTGCCAGCAGCTACCGGGACCCGAGCTCTGGAAACACCATATATTTT,CASSYRDPSSGNTIYF
TRBV19,TRBJ2-7,-,13,-,TGTGCCAGTAGTCCCCTGACAGTATCCGAGCAGTACTTC,CASSPLTVSEQYF